The text below deals with one TCR beta chain. The sample originates from a study of T cells in Graves' hyperthyroidism and ophthalmopathy. TCR beta CDR3 regions were amplified from RNA transcripts. Carried out on the TCR CDR3, a first-round RT-PCR used the HTBI primer set. One entry per CDR3 protein results from TCRdb running MiXCR on the multiplex PCR reads. The data contain about half a million distinct CDR3 sequences, about 16% of them singletons. The ends were cut back, 0 bases at V and 7 bases at J, with 10 bases in the middle. The CDR3 spans 13 residues. The germline gives CDR1 MNHNS, CDR2 SASEGT.

The sequence was obtained from a woman in her 30s with Graves' ophthalmopathy. Sequencing was carried out using blood. The chain is built from TRBV6-1 and TRBJ2-7; no reliable D call. CDR3 sequence: CASSEARWQEQYF. The CDR3 DNA reads as TGTGCCAGCAGTGAAGCTCGGTGGCAGGAGCAGTACTTC.